This record concerns one TCR beta chain sequence. Its cognate antigen is unknown. Germline V gene sequence: CDR1 SGHAT, CDR2 FQNNGV. CDR3 length: 15 residues. V lost 1 base to trimming and J lost 4 bases, with 13 bases between them. This sample was taken from a study of regulatory T cells in long-lasting Graves disease. Building of the TCR beta libraries involved iRepertoire HTBI primers and Arm-PCR of CDR3 regions. TCRdb independently ran MiXCR on the multiplex PCR reads; one entry per CDR3 protein. The repertoire holds about 660,000 distinct CDR3 sequences, with about 32% as singletons. Documented time point: persistent/refractory GD, antithyroid drugs over 5 years with positive TRAb. The TCR library used RNA extracted from PBMCs. The peripheral blood volume drawn was about 10 milliliters, and it was collected into EDTA tubes. General observations from the study: No thyroid tissue was studied; the work used peripheral blood only. Gene preferences differed: TRBV28, TRBJ1-2, TRBJ2-5 in persistent cases.

The sample consisted of peripheral blood mononuclear cells (PBMCs), taken when the disease was refractory, from a patient treated with antithyroid drugs. The receptor was derived from a female donor with Graves disease. The chain recombines TRBV11-2 with TRBJ1-2; D ambiguous. This CDR3 is CASSLGAARPYGYTF. As DNA, the CDR3 is TGTGCCAGCAGCTTAGGTGCCGCCCGGCCCTATGGCTACACCTTC.